This T cell receptor beta chain was observed in a study of identical twins. Ten or more counts support this clonotype. TCRdb redid the calling of the 5' RACE reads with MiXCR, one entry per CDR3 protein. The sample lists approximately 220,000 distinct CDR3 sequences; around 8.1% were seen once. The V gene's germline CDR1 is SGHRS and CDR2 YFSETQ. This CDR3 region has 15 residues. V was clipped by 3 bases and J by 0 bases; unmatched bases: 4. The same sample was also studied in work on yellow fever vaccine responses in identical twins.

The gene calls are TRBV5-1 and TRBJ2-5; 8 bases are shared with TRBD2. The sequencing input was memory (CD45RO+) T cells sorted from blood. The TCR was taken from a woman aged 18-35 years in good health. This CDR3 reads CASSYLAGYQETQYF. CDR3 coding DNA: TGCGCCAGCAGCTACTTAGCGGGGTACCAAGAGACCCAGTACTTC.